This record concerns one TCR beta chain sequence. No antigen is known for it. Base-call qualities are not available, and no considerably larger clone is one nucleotide away. The donors were healthy, HIV-negative adults with no recently reported acute infections or vaccinations. Every donor was a Caucasian adult living in Nashville, Tennessee, USA. CD4+ T cells were enriched through magnetic negative selection, after which naive cells were positively selected on CD45RA and the remaining negative fraction served as the memory subset. After blood collection by leukapheresis, PBMCs were isolated using Ficoll-Histopaque density gradient centrifugation and then cryopreserved in the vapor phase of liquid nitrogen. Purity and quantity of every magnetically sorted T cell population were checked by analytical flow cytometry. Each sorted fraction had its genomic DNA isolated and then quantified by UV absorbance on a Nanodrop 2000c.

This sample was included in a study of shared clonotypes between healthy human individuals (dated by TCRdb to about 2020). As for the study more broadly: A few men and a couple of women, aged 18 to 49 years, made up the cohort. For each donor, three plates each were used for CD4 naive and CD4 memory, two plates were used for CD8 naive, and one plate was used for CD8 memory. The study deeply sequenced blood TCR repertoires of about five healthy adults to estimate repertoire size and the extent of clonotype sharing between individuals. Different laboratories and diverse techniques were used to prepare libraries and sequence TCR repertoires, to increase sequencing depth and limit assay-specific biases. Each donor's leukapheresis produced roughly between roughly 0.85 and 9.5 billion PBMCs.

Using the deep immunoSEQ assay, TCR CDR3 regions were amplified from genomic DNA by multiplex PCR. Extracted genomic DNA from each cell subset was spread evenly across all wells of several immunoSEQ 96-well plates, with each plate serving as a replicate. For sorted subsets, each replicate PCR was loaded with around 220 ng genomic DNA, equivalent to approximately 27,000 T cell genomes. Purified libraries were quantified with a Qubit 3.0 fluorometer, sized on a Bioanalyzer 2100, and re-quantified with the KAPA Library Quantification kit. Every immunoSEQ 96-well plate was sequenced on a separate single-read 150-cycle Illumina NextSeq 550 flow cell. Processing in the source paper ran as follows. Because the immunoSEQ output included only junctional sequences and no quality scores, the filtering could not be the same as the filtering used for full-length reads. To assign V/J genes and CDR3, sequences were annotated using PyIR, a Python wrapper for IgBLAST v1.9, with IMGT germline references. Reads with weak V/J assignments (E-value above 1e-6), missing CDR3, stop codons, out-of-frame junctions, or ambiguous translated residues were removed. V3J clonotypes were defined as sequences sharing the same inferred V gene, J gene, and CDR3 amino acid sequence. To compute the percentage overlap between repertoires, the number of shared unique clonotypes was divided by the size of the smaller repertoire. RTK rarefaction, the Chao1 estimator, and Recon v2.1 estimates of unobserved clonotypes were used to assess repertoire richness. OLGA was used to compute generation probabilities for all TCRbeta clonotypes that the gDNA method yielded from a handful of donors. In its TCRdb copy, this immuneACCESS table keeps in-frame sequences only and misses some clones. Where compared with another copy, unresolved V genes explain less than half of these, and the others have no known cause. That table supplies the V and J calls and clone size; D and trimming were determined from the DNA. The sample table records millions of clones; 90% to 95% of these occur just once. The top ten hold more than 0.1% of the sample.

Broad study findings and their caveats: Pairwise subsampling led to the expectation that sequencing depth would affect the degree of clonotype sharing among donors. Even with the large sequencing depth, rarefaction of the sorted-subset datasets indicated that sequencing was incomplete. Naive subsets generally had larger estimated clonotype richness than memory subsets did. Sampling was restricted to blood, and TCR repertoires in tissue are likely to differ from TCR repertoires in blood. Across four donors, approximately 5% of naive CD4, around 3.3% of naive CD8, 2.3% of memory CD4, and approximately 0.42% of memory CD8 clonotypes were shared. Higher generation probabilities were observed for clonotypes shared by all four sorted-subset donors than for non-shared clonotypes. Because the study included only a small number of donors, the genetic and exposure-history diversity represented was limited.

Spanning cysteine to phenylalanine, the CDR3 consists of 18 amino acids. Of all the DNA, just the CDR3 is kept, 54 bases in frame from base 1. Compared with germline, V lacks 3 bases and J lacks 1 base; bases without a gene match: 6. Reading the germline V gene gives CDR1 MDHEN and CDR2 SYDVKM. This receptor was identified in a man between 18 and 35 years old in good health. The chain is made from TRBV28 and TRBJ1-6, with 10 junctional bases fitting TRBD1. Sequencing was done on a sample of naive CD4+ T cells sorted from blood. Read against the paper, the sample's cell subset or site label means: CD45RA+ positively selected. The CDR3 protein sequence reads: CASSFGTGAWSYNSPLHF. The DNA is as follows: TGTGCCAGCAGTTTTGGGACAGGGGCGTGGTCCTATAATTCACCCCTCCACTTT.